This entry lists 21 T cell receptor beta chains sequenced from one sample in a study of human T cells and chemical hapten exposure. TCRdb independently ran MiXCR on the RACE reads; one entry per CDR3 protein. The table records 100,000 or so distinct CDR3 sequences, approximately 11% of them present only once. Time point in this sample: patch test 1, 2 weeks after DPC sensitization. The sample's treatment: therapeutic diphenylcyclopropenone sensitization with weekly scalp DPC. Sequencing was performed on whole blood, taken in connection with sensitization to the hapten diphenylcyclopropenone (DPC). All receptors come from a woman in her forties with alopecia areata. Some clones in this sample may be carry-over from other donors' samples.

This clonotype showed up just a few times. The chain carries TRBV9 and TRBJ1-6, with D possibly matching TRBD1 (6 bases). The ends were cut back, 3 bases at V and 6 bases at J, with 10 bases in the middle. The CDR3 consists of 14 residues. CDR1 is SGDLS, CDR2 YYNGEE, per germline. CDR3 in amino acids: CASSARTANSPLHF. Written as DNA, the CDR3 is TGTGCCAGCAGCGCCCGGACAGCTAATTCACCCCTCCACTTT.

The CDR3 DNA reads TGTGCCAGCAGCCTCGAACTTCCGGGACAGGGGAATTCACCCCTCCACTTT. Protein product: CASSLELPGQGNSPLHF. V is TRBV9 and J is TRBJ1-6, with 10 positions matching TRBD1. CDR1 is SGDLS, CDR2 YYNGEE, per germline. The V gene end was trimmed by 4 bases and the J gene end by 7 bases; junction bases not matched to a gene: 11. The CDR3 spans 17 residues. The full variable domain, its missing parts supplied by reference TRBV9 and TRBJ1-6, is DSGVTQTPKHLITATGQRVTLRCSPRSGDLSVYWYQQSLDQGLQFLIQYYNGEERAKGNILERFSAQQFPDLHSELNLSSLELGDSALYFCASSLELPGQGNSPLHFGNGTRLTVT.

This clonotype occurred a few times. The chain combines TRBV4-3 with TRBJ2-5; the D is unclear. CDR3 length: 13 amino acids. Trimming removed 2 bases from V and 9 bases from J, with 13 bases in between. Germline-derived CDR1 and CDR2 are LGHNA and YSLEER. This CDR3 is CASSQTRAGSQYF. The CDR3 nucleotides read TGCGCCAGCAGCCAAACCCGGGCCGGGTCCCAGTACTTC.

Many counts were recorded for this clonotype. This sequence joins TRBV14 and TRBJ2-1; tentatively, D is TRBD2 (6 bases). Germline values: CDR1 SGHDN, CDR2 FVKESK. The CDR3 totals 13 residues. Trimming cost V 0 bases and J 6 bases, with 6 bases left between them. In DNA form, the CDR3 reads TGTGCCAGCAGCCAAGATAGCGGCAATGAGCAGTTCTTC. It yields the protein CASSQDSGNEQFF.

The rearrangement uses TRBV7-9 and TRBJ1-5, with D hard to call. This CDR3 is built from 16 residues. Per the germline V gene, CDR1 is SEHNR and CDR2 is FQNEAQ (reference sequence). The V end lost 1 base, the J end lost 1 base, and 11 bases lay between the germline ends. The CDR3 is CASSLDTARSNQPQHF. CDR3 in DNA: TGTGCCAGCAGCTTAGACACCGCGCGGAGCAATCAGCCCCAGCATTTT.

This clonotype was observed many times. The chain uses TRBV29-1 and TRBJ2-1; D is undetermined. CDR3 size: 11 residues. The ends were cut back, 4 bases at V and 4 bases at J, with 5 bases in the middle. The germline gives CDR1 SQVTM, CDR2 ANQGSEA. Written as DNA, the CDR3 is TGCAGCGTTGGGGGATACAATGAGCAGTTCTTC. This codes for CSVGGYNEQFF.

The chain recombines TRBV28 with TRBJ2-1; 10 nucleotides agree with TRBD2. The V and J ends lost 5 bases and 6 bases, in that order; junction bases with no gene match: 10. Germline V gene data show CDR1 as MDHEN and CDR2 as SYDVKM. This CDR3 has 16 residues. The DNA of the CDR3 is TGTGCCAGCAGTATAAGCGGGAGGGCCTGGGGCAATGAGCAGTTCTTC. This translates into CASSISGRAWGNEQFF.

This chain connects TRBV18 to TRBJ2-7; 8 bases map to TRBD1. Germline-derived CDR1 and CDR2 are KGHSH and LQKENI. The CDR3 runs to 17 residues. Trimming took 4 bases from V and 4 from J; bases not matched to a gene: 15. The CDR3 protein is CASSLAASRTGIYEQYF. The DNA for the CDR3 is TGTGCCAGCTCACTGGCGGCGAGCCGGACAGGGATATACGAGCAGTACTTC. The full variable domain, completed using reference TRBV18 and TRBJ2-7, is NAGVMQNPRHLVRRRGQEARLRCSPMKGHSHVYWYRQLPEEGLKFMVYLQKENIIDESGMPKERFSAEFPKEGPSILRIQQVVRGDSAAYFCASSLAASRTGIYEQYFGPGTRLTVT.

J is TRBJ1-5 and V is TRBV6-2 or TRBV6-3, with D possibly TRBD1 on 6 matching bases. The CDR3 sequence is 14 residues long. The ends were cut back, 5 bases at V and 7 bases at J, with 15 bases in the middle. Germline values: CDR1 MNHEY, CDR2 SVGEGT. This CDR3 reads CASSPRGGVQPQHF. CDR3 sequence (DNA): TGTGCCAGCAGTCCCCGCGGGGGCGTCCAGCCCCAGCATTTT.

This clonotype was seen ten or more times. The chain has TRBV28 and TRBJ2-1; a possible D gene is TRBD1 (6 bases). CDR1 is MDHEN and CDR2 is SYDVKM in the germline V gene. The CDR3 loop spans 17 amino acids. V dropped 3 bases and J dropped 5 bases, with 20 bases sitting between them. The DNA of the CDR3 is TGTGCCAGCAGTTTGATACCCAGGGGTACGGCGGACAATGAGCAGTTCTTC. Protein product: CASSLIPRGTADNEQFF.

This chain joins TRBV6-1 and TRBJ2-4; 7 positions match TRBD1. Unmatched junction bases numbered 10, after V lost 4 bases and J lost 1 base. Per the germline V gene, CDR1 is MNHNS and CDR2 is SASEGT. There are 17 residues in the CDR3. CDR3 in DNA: TGTGCCAGCAGTGGGGTCGTACAGGGGATCGCCAAAAACATTCAGTACTTC. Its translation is CASSGVVQGIAKNIQYF.

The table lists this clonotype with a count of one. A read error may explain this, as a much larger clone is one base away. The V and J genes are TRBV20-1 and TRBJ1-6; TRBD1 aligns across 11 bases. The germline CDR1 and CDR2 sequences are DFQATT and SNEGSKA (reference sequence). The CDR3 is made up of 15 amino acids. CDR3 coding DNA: TGCGGTGCTAGAGATTCGGGGACAGGGGGTTTAGCCCTCCACTTT. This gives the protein CGARDSGTGGLALHF.

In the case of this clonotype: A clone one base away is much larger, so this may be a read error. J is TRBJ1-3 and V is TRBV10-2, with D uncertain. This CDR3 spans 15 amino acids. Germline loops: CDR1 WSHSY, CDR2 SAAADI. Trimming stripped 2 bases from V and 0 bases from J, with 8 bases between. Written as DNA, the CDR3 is TGCGCCAGCAGTGAGCCTTGGGACTCTGGAAACACCATATATTTT. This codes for CASSEPWDSGNTIYF.

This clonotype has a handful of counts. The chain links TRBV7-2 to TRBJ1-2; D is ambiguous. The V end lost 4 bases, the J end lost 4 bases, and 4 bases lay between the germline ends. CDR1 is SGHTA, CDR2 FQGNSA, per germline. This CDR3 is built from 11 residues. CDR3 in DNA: TGTGCCAGCAGCTCCTCCTATGGCTACACCTTC. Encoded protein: CASSSSYGYTF.

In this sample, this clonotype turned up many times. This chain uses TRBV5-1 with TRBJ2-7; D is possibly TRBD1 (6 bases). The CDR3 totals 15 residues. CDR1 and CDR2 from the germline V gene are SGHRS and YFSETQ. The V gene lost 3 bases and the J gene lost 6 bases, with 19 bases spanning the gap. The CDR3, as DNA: TGCGCCAGCAGCTCTCTACAGGGATGGCCCCCCGAGCAGTACTTC. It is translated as CASSSLQGWPPEQYF.

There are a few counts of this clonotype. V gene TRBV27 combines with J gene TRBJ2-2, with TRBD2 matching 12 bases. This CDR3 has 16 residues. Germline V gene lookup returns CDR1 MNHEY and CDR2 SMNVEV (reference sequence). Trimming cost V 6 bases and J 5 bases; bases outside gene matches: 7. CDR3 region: CASSLAGGPETGELFF. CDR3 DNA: TGTGCCAGCAGCCTAGCGGGAGGGCCGGAGACCGGGGAGCTGTTTTTT.

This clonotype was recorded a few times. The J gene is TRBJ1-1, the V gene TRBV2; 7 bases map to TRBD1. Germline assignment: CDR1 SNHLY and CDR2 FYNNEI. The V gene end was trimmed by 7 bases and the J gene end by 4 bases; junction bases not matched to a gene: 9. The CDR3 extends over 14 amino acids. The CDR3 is CASTEGQGGTEAFF. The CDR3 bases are TGTGCCAGCACAGAAGGGCAGGGGGGCACTGAAGCTTTCTTT.

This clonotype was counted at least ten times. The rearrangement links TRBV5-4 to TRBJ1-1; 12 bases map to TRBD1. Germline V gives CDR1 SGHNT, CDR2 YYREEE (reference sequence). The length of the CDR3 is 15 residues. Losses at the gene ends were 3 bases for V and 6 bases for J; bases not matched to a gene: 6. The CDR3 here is CASSWGDRGPPEAFF. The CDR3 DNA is TGTGCCAGCAGCTGGGGGGACAGGGGGCCCCCTGAAGCTTTCTTT.

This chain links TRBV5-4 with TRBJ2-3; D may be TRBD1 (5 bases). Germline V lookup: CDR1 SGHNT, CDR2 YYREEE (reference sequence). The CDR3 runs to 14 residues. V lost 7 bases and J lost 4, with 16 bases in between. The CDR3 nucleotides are TGTGCCAGCTGGGCGATGGGGCCGGCAGATACGCAGTATTTT. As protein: CASWAMGPADTQYF.

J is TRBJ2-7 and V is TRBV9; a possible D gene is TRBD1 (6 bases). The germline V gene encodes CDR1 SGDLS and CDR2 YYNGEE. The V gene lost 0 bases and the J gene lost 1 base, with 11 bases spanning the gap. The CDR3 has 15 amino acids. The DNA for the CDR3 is TGTGCCAGCAGCGTAGGCCCGGACAGATCCTACGAGCAGTACTTC. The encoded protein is CASSVGPDRSYEQYF. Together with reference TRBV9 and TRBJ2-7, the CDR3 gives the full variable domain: DSGVTQTPKHLITATGQRVTLRCSPRSGDLSVYWYQQSLDQGLQFLIQYYNGEERAKGNILERFSAQQFPDLHSELNLSSLELGDSALYFCASSVGPDRSYEQYFGPGTRLTVT.

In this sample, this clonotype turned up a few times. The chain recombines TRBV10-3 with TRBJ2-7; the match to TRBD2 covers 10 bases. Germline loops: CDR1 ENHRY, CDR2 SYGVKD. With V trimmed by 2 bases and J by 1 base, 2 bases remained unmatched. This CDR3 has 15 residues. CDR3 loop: CAISEGTSESYEQYF. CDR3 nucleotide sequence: TGTGCCATCAGTGAGGGGACTAGCGAGTCCTACGAGCAGTACTTC.